Sequencing of this TCR beta chain was carried out in a study of blood T cells in healthy people across ages. Study outcomes and limitations: It was held that the diversity estimates obtained from one million T cells were underestimates.

Per-sample yields of isolated PBMCs were at least 6 million. The second PCR ran roughly 7 to 12 cycles with a sample-barcoded 5' primer and J-beta primers. TCRdb reanalysed the 5' RACE reads using MiXCR and keeps one entry per CDR3 protein. This repertoire shows roughly 1.5 million distinct CDR3 sequences, approximately 43% found once; its top ten account for about 4%. The CDR3 extends over 15 amino acids. A note on this clonotype: Antigen specificity is unknown. One junction end disagrees with the germline gene, perhaps due to a read error.

This receptor was obtained from a woman younger than 35 in good health. V is TRBV12-3 or TRBV12-4 and J is TRBJ2-7, with D tentatively TRBD1 or TRBD2 (5 bases each). TRBJ2-5 explains the end of the DNA better; the J call may be wrong. The sequencing sample was made of blood. In nucleotides, the CDR3 is TGTGCCAACAGTTTTACCGCAGGGACGGTCGGGACCCAGTACTTC. Translation: CANSFTAGTVGTQYF.